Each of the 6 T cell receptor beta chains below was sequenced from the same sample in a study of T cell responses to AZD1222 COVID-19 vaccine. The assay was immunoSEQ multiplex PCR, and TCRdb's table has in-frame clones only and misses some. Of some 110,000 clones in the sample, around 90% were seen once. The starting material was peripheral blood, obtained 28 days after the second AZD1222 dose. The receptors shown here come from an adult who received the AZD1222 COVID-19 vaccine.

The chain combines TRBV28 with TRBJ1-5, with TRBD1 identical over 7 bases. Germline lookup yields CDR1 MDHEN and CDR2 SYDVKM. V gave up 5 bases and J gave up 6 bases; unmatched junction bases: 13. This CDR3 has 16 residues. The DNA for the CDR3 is TGTGCCAGCAGTCCTCCTCCGGGACAGCAGGGTCAGCCCCAGCATTTT. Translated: CASSPPPGQQGQPQHF.

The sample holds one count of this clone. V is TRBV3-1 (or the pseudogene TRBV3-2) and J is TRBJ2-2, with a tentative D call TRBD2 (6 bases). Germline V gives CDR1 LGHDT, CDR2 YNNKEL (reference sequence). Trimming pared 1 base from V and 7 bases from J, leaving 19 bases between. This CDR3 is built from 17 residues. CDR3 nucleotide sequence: TGTGCCAGCAGCCAAGTTGTTTCGGGAGCAGGGATCGGGGAGCTGTTTTTT. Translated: CASSQVVSGAGIGELFF.

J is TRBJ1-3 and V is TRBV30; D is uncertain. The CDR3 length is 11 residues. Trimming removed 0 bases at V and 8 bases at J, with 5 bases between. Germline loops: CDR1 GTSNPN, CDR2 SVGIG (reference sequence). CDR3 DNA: TGTGCCTGGAGTGTCGGGGACACCATATATTTT. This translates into CAWSVGDTIYF.

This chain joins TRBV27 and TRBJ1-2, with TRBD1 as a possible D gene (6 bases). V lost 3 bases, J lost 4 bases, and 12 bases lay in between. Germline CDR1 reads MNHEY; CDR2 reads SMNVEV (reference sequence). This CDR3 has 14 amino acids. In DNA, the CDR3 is TGTGCCAGCAGTTTCAGTGACAGGCCCTATGGCTACACCTTC. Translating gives CASSFSDRPYGYTF.

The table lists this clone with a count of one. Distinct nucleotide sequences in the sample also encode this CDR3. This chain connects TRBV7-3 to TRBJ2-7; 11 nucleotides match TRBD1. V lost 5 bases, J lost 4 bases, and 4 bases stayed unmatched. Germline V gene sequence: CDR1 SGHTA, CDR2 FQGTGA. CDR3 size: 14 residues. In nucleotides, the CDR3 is TGTGCCAGCAGCCAGGGACAGGGGGGGTACGAGCAGTACTTC. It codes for CASSQGQGGYEQYF.

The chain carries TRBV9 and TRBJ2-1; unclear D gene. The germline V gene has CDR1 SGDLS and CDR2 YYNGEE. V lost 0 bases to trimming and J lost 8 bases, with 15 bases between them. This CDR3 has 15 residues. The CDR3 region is CASSVVLGWSDEQFF. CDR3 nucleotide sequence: TGTGCCAGCAGCGTAGTCCTTGGGTGGTCTGATGAGCAGTTCTTC.